These 25 T cell receptor beta chains share one sample of origin, sequenced in a study of blood T cell repertoires in COVID-19. Profiling relied on immunoSEQ multiplex PCR, and the TCRdb table lists in-frame clones only, not all of them. The table shows roughly 330,000 clones, with around 90% occurring only once. What was sequenced was peripheral blood. The receptors here all came from a man younger than 35 who had recovered from COVID-19.

This chain connects TRBV27 to TRBJ2-1, with a possible D match to TRBD1 (6 bases). Per germline, CDR1 MNHEY and CDR2 SMNVEV (reference sequence). Trimming took off 5 bases at V and 8 bases at J, with 16 bases between the two ends. CDR3 length equals 14 residues. This CDR3 reads CASSAANRVHEQFF. The CDR3 bases are TGTGCCAGCAGTGCCGCGAACAGGGTACATGAGCAGTTCTTC.

The chain is built from TRBV12-3 or TRBV12-4 and TRBJ2-7; D might be TRBD1 (5 bases). This CDR3 comprises 13 residues. Deletions cut 1 base from V and 3 bases from J, with 7 bases between. The CDR3 here is CASSLGTLYEQYF. The CDR3, as DNA: TGTGCCAGCAGTTTAGGGACACTCTACGAGCAGTACTTC.

The chain has TRBV9 and TRBJ2-1; 8 bases match TRBD1. CDR3 length: 17 amino acids. Germline loops: CDR1 SGDLS, CDR2 YYNGEE. V dropped 3 bases and J dropped 3; count of bases not matched to a gene: 11. CDR3 coding DNA: TGTGCCAGCAGCGCCCTATCGGACAGGGCGATCTACAATGAGCAGTTCTTC. This translates into CASSALSDRAIYNEQFF.

This chain links TRBV5-1 with TRBJ2-7; possibly TRBD1 for D (6 bases). V lost 4 bases to trimming and J lost 3 bases, with 14 bases between them. The CDR3 covers 14 residues. Per germline, CDR1 SGHRS and CDR2 YFSETQ. As DNA, the CDR3 is TGCGCCAGCAGCCCCTCAGGACAGAACTACGAGCAGTACTTC. Its protein is CASSPSGQNYEQYF.

The chain uses TRBV30 and TRBJ1-6; D is perhaps TRBD1 (5 bases). The CDR3 is 16 amino acids. V was trimmed by 1 base and J by 5 bases, leaving 15 bases between them. Per the germline V gene, CDR1 is GTSNPN and CDR2 is SVGIG (reference sequence). CDR3 in amino acids: CAWSGGAGVDNSPLHF. For the CDR3, the DNA is TGTGCCTGGAGTGGTGGTGCGGGGGTCGATAATTCACCCCTCCACTTT.

V and J are TRBV5-1 and TRBJ2-7; 10 nucleotides line up with TRBD2. The CDR3 is made up of 14 amino acids. J was trimmed by 3 bases and V by 4 bases; bases with no gene match: 4. CDR1 and CDR2 from the germline V gene are SGHRS and YFSETQ. As DNA, the CDR3 is TGCGCCAGCAGCCGGACTAGCGGAGGCTACGAGCAGTACTTC. Its translation is CASSRTSGGYEQYF.

The rearrangement links TRBV6-5 to TRBJ2-6, with a weak D call TRBD1 (6 bases). Trimming removed 7 bases from V and 2 bases from J, with 12 bases in between. This CDR3 region has 15 residues. Germline V gene sequence: CDR1 MNHEY, CDR2 SVGAGI. CDR3 DNA sequence: TGTGCCAGCACCGATCCAGGGGCTGGGGCCAACGTCCTGACTTTC. Translation: CASTDPGAGANVLTF.

This chain joins TRBV12-3 or TRBV12-4 and TRBJ2-7; D perhaps matches TRBD2 (6 bases). Trimming took off 7 bases at V and 3 bases at J, with 13 bases between the two ends. The length of the CDR3 is 13 residues. The chain's CDR3 is CASTPTGVYEQYF. As DNA, the CDR3 is TGTGCCAGCACCCCTACGGGAGTCTACGAGCAGTACTTC.

The rearrangement uses TRBV12-3 or TRBV12-4 and TRBJ1-2; a possible D gene is TRBD1 (5 bases). This CDR3 contains 13 residues. V lost 6 bases, J lost 3 bases, and 11 bases lay in between. CDR3 bases: TGTGCCAGCAGCGCCGGGGGGGACTATGGCTACACCTTC. Translating gives CASSAGGDYGYTF.

The chain is built from TRBV13 and TRBJ1-1; D gene ambiguous. The CDR3 contains 13 residues. Trimming removed 0 bases from V and 7 bases from J, with 9 bases in between. The germline CDR1 and CDR2 sequences are PRHDT and FYEKMQ (reference sequence). The CDR3 loop reads CASSLGLSGEAFF. CDR3 sequence (DNA): TGTGCCAGCAGCTTAGGGCTGAGCGGTGAAGCTTTCTTT.

Here the CDR3 reads CASSMDYYPQFF. The CDR3 DNA sequence: TGTGCCAGTAGTATGGACTACTACCCGCAGTTCTTC. The chain recombines TRBV19 with TRBJ2-1; possible D gene TRBD2, 6 bases. CDR3 length equals 12 residues. Germline CDR1 LNHDA, CDR2 SQIVND (reference sequence). V was cut by 3 bases and J by 12 bases, with 12 bases left in between.

The chain has TRBV6-5 and TRBJ2-1, with D maybe TRBD2 (5 bases). Trimming cost V 2 bases and J 5 bases, with 13 bases left between them. The CDR3 extends over 15 amino acids. CDR1 is MNHEY and CDR2 is SVGAGI in the germline V gene. CDR3 DNA: TGTGCCAGCAGTTACCTTAGGGAGACTAACAATGAGCAGTTCTTC. It specifies CASSYLRETNNEQFF.

The chain links TRBV7-9 to TRBJ2-6; TRBD2 might be the D (6 bases). Germline loops: CDR1 SEHNR, CDR2 FQNEAQ (reference sequence). The V gene lost 5 bases and the J gene lost 4 bases, with 21 bases spanning the gap. The CDR3 covers 18 residues. The CDR3: CASSTGGGILKGANVLTF. DNA for the CDR3: TGTGCCAGCAGCACAGGCGGCGGGATCCTAAAGGGGGCCAACGTCCTGACTTTC.

The chain has TRBV20-1 and TRBJ2-5; 15 bases align to TRBD2. The V segment lost 3 bases and the J segment 13 bases; nucleotides outside the gene matches: 9. The germline V gene has CDR1 DFQATT and CDR2 SNEGSKA (reference sequence). This CDR3 spans 14 amino acids. For the CDR3, the DNA is TGCAGTGCTAGTATTGGACTAGCGGGGGGGGCACGGTACTTC. This gives the protein CSASIGLAGGARYF.

This chain uses TRBV29-1 with TRBJ2-1; 9 nucleotides line up with TRBD2. Germline CDR1 reads SQVTM; CDR2 reads ANQGSEA. This CDR3 is built from 17 residues. Trimming removed 2 bases from V and 0 bases from J; junction bases left unmatched: 8. CDR3 residues: CSVEYPAGGPSYNEQFF. In nucleotides, the CDR3 is TGCAGCGTTGAATATCCAGCGGGGGGTCCCTCCTACAATGAGCAGTTCTTC.

This chain links TRBV6-5 with TRBJ2-2, with D perhaps TRBD1 (6 bases). V was trimmed by 2 bases and J by 1 base, leaving 8 bases between them. The CDR3 contains 15 residues. Germline loops: CDR1 MNHEY, CDR2 SVGAGI. CDR3 residues: CASSYLDRNTGELFF. In nucleotides, the CDR3 is TGTGCCAGCAGTTACCTGGACAGGAACACCGGGGAGCTGTTTTTT.

This clone occurred once. The rearrangement uses TRBV9 and TRBJ2-5; TRBD2 matches at 8 bases. V was pared by 1 base and J by 4 bases, with 6 bases of the junction left unmatched. The CDR3 has 15 residues. The germline V gene has CDR1 SGDLS and CDR2 YYNGEE. CDR3 loop: CASSVFSGSRETQYF. CDR3 DNA sequence: TGTGCCAGCAGCGTATTCAGCGGGAGTCGAGAGACCCAGTACTTC.

The chain recombines TRBV3-1 (or the pseudogene TRBV3-2) with TRBJ2-1; D is unresolved. V was pared by 3 bases and J by 5 bases, with 17 bases between. Germline V gene lookup returns CDR1 LGHDT and CDR2 YNNKEL (reference sequence). This CDR3 region has 16 residues. Here the CDR3 reads CASSQTTFPGDNEQFF. The CDR3 DNA reads TGTGCCAGCAGCCAGACGACTTTCCCCGGAGACAATGAGCAGTTCTTC.

This clone has only a few counts. This sequence joins TRBV7-7 and TRBJ2-2; TRBD2 is a possible D gene (6 bases). The CDR3 spans 15 residues. Germline-derived CDR1 and CDR2 are SSHAT and FNYEAQ (reference sequence). V lost 3 bases and J 2 bases, leaving 10 bases between the germline ends. CDR3 in amino acids: CASSLAGRNTGELFF. CDR3 bases: TGTGCCAGCAGCTTGGCGGGGCGCAACACCGGGGAGCTGTTTTTT.

The table lists this clone with a count of one. This chain links TRBV2 with TRBJ2-5; 8 positions agree with TRBD1. The V gene end was trimmed by 6 bases and the J gene end by 4 bases; junction bases not matched to a gene: 7. CDR3 length equals 14 residues. Per the germline V gene, CDR1 is SNHLY and CDR2 is FYNNEI. DNA for the CDR3: TGTGCCAGCAGCCAAGGACAGGGCTTAGAGACCCAGTACTTC. Translating gives CASSQGQGLETQYF.

This clone occurred many times. CDR3 sequence (DNA): TGCGCCAGCAGTACTGGGACTAGCAGTAAAGCGGATGAGCAGTTCTTC. This gives the protein CASSTGTSSKADEQFF. The chain links TRBV10-2 to TRBJ2-1, with TRBD2 matching over 9 bases. CDR3 length equals 16 residues. Looked up from germline, CDR1 is WSHSY and CDR2 is SAAADI. With V trimmed by 5 bases and J by 8 bases, 13 bases remained unmatched.

The chain couples TRBV6-5 to TRBJ2-2; TRBD1 matches 8 bases. V dropped 0 bases and J dropped 2; count of bases not matched to a gene: 2. Per germline, CDR1 MNHEY and CDR2 SVGAGI. This CDR3 spans 16 amino acids. The CDR3 DNA reads TGTGCCAGCAGTTACTCACAGGGGGGTAACACCGGGGAGCTGTTTTTT. Protein: CASSYSQGGNTGELFF.

This rearrangement joins TRBV18 to TRBJ2-3; a possible D gene is TRBD1 (5 bases). The CDR3 runs to 13 residues. V lost 3 bases to trimming and J lost 3 bases, with 7 bases between them. Germline V gene lookup returns CDR1 KGHSH and CDR2 LQKENI. CDR3 DNA sequence: TGTGCCAGCTCACCGTCAGGGACAGATACGCAGTATTTT. Translation gives CASSPSGTDTQYF.

The rearrangement joins TRBV6-5 to TRBJ2-1, with a weak D call TRBD2 (5 bases). CDR3 size: 13 residues. The germline gives CDR1 MNHEY, CDR2 SVGAGI. V dropped 4 bases and J dropped 4 bases, with 8 bases sitting between them. The CDR3 bases are TGTGCCAGCAGTTTAGGACTGTACAATGAGCAGTTCTTC. It translates to CASSLGLYNEQFF.

This chain links TRBV19 with TRBJ2-3; maybe TRBD1 (5 bases). The V gene's germline CDR1 is LNHDA and CDR2 SQIVND (reference sequence). Deletions cut 3 bases from V and 5 bases from J, with 9 bases between. The CDR3 is 13 residues long. CDR3 residues: CASSMGLGDTQYF. CDR3 nucleotide sequence: TGTGCCAGTAGTATGGGGCTAGGAGATACGCAGTATTTT.